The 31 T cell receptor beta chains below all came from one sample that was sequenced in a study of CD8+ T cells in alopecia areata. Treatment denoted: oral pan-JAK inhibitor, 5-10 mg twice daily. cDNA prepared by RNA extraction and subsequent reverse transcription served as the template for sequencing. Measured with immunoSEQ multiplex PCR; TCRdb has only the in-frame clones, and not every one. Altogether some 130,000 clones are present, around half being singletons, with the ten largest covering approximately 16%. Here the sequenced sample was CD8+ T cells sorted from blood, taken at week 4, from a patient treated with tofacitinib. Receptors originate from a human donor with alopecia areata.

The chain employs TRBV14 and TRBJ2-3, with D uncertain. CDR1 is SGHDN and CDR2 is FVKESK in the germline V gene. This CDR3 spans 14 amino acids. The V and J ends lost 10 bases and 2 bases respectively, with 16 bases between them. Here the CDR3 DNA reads TGTGCCACCTCACCAGCAACCTCCACAGATACGCAGTATTTT. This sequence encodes CATSPATSTDTQYF.

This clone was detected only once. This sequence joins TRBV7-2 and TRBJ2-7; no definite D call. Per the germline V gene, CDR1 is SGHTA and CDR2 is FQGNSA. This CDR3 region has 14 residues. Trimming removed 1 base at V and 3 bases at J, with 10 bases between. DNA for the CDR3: TGTGCCAGCAGCTTAGGGGCCCCATTCTACGAGCAGTACTTC. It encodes CASSLGAPFYEQYF.

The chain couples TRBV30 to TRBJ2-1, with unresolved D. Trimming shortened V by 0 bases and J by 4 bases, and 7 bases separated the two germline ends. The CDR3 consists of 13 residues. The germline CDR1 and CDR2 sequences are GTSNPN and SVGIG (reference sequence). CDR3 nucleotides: TGTGCCTGGAGTGTAGGTCTGTACAATGAGCAGTTCTTC. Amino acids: CAWSVGLYNEQFF.

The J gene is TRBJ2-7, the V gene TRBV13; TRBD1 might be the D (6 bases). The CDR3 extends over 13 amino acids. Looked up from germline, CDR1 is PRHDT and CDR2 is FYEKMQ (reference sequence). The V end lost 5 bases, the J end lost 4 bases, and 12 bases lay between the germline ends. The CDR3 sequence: CASSPKQGYEQYF. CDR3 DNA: TGTGCCAGCAGCCCAAAACAGGGATACGAGCAGTACTTC.

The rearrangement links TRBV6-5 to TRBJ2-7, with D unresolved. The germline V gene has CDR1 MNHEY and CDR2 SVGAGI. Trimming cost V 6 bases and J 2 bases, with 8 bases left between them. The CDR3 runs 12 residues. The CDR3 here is CASSHAPYEQYF. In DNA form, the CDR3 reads TGTGCCAGCAGCCATGCCCCCTACGAGCAGTACTTC.

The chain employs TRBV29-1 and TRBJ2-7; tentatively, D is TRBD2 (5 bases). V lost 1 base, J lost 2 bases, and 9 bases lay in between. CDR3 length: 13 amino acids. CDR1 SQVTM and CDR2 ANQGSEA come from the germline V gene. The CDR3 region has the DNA TGCAGCGTTGAAGTCGGGGTAGCCTACGAGCAGTACTTC. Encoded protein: CSVEVGVAYEQYF.

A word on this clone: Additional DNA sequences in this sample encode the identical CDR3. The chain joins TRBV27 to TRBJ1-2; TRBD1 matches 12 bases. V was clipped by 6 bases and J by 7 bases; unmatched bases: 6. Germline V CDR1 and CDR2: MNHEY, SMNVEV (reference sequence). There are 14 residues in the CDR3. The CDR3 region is CASSPGQGAPGYTF. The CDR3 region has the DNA TGTGCCAGCAGCCCGGGACAGGGGGCGCCTGGCTACACCTTC.

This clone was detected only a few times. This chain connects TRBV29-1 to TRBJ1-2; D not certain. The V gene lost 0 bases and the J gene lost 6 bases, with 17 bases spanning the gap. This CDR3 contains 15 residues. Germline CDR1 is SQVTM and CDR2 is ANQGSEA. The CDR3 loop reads CSVEDFSEAGDGYTF. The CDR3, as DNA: TGCAGCGTTGAAGATTTTAGTGAGGCAGGCGATGGCTACACCTTC. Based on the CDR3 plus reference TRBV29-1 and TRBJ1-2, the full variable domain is SAVISQKPSRDICQRGTSLTIQCQVDSQVTMMFWYRQQPGQSLTLIATANQGSEATYESGFVIDKFPISRPNLTFSTLTVSNMSPEDSSIYLCSVEDFSEAGDGYTFGSGTRLTVV.

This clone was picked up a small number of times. The CDR3: CASSFTRGPTYEQYF. The CDR3 nucleotides are TGTGCCAGCAGCTTCACCAGGGGACCTACCTACGAGCAGTACTTC. The chain couples TRBV7-8 to TRBJ2-7; D is perhaps TRBD1 (6 bases). The germline CDR1 and CDR2 sequences are SGHVS and FQNEAQ. V was shortened by 3 bases and J by 2 bases, with 14 bases between the two germline ends. The CDR3 runs 15 residues.

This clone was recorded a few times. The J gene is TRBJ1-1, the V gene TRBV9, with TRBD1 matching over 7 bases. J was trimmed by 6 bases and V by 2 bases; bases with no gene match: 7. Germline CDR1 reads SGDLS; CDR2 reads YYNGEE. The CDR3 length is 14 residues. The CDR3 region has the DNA TGTGCCAGCAGCGTTTCAGGGGGAACGCCTGAAGCTTTCTTT. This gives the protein CASSVSGGTPEAFF.

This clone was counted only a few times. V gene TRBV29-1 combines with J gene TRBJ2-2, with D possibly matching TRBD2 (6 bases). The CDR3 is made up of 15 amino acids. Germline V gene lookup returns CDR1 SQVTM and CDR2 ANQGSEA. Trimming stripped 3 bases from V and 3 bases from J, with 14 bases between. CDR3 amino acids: CSVDGGKEDTGELFF. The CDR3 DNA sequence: TGCAGCGTTGATGGAGGGAAGGAGGACACCGGGGAGCTGTTTTTT.

CDR3: CASRLNPAGNQPQHF. The CDR3 region has the DNA TGCGCCAGCAGACTCAATCCCGCCGGCAATCAGCCCCAGCATTTT. The chain joins TRBV5-1 to TRBJ1-5; the D is unclear. The ends were cut back, 5 bases at V and 2 bases at J, with 14 bases in the middle. The CDR3 covers 15 residues. Germline assignment: CDR1 SGHRS and CDR2 YFSETQ.

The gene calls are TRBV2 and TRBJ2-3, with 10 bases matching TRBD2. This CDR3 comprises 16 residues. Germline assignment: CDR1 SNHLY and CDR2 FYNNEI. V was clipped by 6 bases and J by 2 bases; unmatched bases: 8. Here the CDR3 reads CASRGLAGEYTDTQYF. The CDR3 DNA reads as TGTGCCAGCAGAGGTCTAGCGGGGGAGTACACAGATACGCAGTATTTT.

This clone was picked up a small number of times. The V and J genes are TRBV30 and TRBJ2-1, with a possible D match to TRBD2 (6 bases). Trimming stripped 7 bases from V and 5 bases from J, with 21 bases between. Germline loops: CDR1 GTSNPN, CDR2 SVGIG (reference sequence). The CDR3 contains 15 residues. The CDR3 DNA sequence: TGTGCCTCAACCGGGCGGGGAGGCCAACACAATGAGCAGTTCTTC. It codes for CASTGRGGQHNEQFF.

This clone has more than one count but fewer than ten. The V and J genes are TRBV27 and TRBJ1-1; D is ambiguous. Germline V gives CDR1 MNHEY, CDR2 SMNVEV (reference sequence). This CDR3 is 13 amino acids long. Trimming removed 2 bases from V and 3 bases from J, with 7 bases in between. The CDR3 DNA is TGTGCCAGCAGTTTAGACATTTACACTGAAGCTTTCTTT. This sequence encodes CASSLDIYTEAFF.

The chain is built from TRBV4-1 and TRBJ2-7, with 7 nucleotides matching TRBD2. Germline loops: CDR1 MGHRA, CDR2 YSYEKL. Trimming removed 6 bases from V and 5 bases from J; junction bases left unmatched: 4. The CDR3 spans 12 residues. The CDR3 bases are TGCGCCAGCAGTGGGAGGGAGAACGAGCAGTACTTC. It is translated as CASSGRENEQYF.

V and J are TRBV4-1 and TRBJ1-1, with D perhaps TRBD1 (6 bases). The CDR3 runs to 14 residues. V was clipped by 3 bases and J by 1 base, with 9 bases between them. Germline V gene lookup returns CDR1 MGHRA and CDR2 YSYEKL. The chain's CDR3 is CASSHLTGNTEAFF. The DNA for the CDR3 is TGCGCCAGCAGCCACTTGACAGGGAACACTGAAGCTTTCTTT.

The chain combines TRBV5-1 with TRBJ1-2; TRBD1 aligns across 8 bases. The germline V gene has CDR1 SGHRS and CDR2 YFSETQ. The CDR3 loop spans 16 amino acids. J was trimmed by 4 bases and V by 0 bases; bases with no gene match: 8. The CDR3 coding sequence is TGCGCCAGCAGCTTGGTCGGGCAGGGGGCCCCCTATGGCTACACCTTC. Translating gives CASSLVGQGAPYGYTF.

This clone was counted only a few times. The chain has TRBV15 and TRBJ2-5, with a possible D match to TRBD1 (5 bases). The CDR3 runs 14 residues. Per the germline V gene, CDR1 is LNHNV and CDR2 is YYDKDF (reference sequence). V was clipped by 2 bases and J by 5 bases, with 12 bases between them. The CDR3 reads CATSRRQGMETQYF. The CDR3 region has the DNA TGTGCCACCAGCAGACGCCAGGGAATGGAGACCCAGTACTTC.

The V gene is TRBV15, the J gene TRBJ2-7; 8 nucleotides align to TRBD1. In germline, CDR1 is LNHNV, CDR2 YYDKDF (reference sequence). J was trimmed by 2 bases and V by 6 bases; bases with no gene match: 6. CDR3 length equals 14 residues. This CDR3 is CATRKTGAPYEQYF. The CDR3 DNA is TGTGCCACCAGAAAGACAGGGGCGCCCTACGAGCAGTACTTC. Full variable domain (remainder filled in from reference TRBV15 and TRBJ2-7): DAMVIQNPRYQVTQFGKPVTLSCSQTLNHNVMYWYQQKSSQAPKLLFHYYDKDFNNEADTPDNFQSRRPNTSFCFLDIRSPGLGDTAMYLCATRKTGAPYEQYFGPGTRLTVT.

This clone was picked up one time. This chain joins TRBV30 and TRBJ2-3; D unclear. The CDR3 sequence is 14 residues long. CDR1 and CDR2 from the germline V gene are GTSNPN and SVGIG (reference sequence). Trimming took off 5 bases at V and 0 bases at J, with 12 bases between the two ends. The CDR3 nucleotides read TGTGCCTGGGCCTTGACGAGGAGCACAGATACGCAGTATTTT. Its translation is CAWALTRSTDTQYF.

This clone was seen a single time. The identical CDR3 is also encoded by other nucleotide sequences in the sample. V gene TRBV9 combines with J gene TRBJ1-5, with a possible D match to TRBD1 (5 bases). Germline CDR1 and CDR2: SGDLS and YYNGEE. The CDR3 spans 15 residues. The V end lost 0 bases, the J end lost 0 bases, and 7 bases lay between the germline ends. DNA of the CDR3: TGTGCCAGCAGCGTAGGAGGGGATAGCAATCAGCCCCAGCATTTT. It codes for CASSVGGDSNQPQHF.

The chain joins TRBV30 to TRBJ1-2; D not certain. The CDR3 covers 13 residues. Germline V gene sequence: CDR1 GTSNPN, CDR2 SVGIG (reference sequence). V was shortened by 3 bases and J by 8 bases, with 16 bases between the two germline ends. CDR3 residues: CAWSEGPPSGYTF. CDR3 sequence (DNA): TGTGCCTGGAGCGAAGGGCCCCCAAGCGGCTACACCTTC.

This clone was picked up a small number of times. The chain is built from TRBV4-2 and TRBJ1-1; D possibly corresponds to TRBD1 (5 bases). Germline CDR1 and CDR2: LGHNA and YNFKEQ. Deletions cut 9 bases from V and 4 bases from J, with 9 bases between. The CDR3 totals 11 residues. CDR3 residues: CASQGGTEAFF. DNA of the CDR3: TGTGCCAGTCAGGGAGGCACTGAAGCTTTCTTT.

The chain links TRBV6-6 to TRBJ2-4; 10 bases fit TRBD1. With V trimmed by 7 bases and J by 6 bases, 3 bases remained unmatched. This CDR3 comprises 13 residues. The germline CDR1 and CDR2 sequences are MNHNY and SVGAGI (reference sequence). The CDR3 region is CASKGQGSNIQYF. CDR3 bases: TGTGCCAGCAAGGGACAGGGGTCAAACATTCAGTACTTC.

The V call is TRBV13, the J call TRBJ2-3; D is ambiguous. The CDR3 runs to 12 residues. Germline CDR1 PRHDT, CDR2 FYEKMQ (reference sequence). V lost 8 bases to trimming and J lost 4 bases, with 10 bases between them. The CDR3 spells CASELTADTQYF. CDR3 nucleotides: TGTGCCAGCGAGCTCACAGCAGATACGCAGTATTTT.

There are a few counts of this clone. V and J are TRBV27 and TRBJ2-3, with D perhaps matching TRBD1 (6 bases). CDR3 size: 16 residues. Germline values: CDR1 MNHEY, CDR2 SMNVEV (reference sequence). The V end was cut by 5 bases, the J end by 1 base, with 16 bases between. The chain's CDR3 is CASSPQRGWGTDTQYF. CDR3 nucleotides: TGTGCCAGCAGTCCCCAAAGGGGGTGGGGCACAGATACGCAGTATTTT.

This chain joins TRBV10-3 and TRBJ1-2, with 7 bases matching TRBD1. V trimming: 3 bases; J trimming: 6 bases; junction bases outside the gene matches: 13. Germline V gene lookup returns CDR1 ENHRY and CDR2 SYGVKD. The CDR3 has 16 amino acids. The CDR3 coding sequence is TGTGCCATCAGTGATCCCGACAGGGAGTCTGTGGATGGCTACACCTTC. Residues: CAISDPDRESVDGYTF.

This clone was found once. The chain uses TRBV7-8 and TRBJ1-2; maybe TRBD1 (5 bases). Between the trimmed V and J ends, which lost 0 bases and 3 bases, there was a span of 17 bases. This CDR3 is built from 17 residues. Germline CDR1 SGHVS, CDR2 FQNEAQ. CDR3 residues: CASSLAVGGTYDYGYTF. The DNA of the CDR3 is TGTGCCAGCAGCTTAGCGGTGGGAGGGACTTACGACTATGGCTACACCTTC.

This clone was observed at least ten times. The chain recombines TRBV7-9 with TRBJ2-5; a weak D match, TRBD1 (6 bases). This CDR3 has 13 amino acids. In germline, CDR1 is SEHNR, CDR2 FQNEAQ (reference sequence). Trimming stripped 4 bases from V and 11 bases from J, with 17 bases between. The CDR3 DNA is TGTGCCAGCAGCTCGGTAATTCACAGGGATCAGTACTTC. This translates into CASSSVIHRDQYF.

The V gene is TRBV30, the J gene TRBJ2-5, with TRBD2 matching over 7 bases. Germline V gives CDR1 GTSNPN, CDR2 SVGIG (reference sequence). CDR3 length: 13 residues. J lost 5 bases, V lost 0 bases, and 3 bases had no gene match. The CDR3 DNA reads TGTGCCTGGAGTGTAGCGGGGCCGGAGACCCAGTACTTC. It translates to CAWSVAGPETQYF.